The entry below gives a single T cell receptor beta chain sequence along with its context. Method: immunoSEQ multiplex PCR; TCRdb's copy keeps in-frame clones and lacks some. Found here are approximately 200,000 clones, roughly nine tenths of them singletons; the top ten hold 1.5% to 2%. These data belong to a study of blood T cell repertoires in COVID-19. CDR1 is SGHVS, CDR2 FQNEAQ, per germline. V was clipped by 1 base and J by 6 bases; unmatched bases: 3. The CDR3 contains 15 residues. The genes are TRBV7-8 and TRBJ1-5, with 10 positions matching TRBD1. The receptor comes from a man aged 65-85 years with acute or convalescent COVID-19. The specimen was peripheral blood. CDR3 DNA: TGTGCCAGCAGCTTAGGACAGGGGGCTTTTCAGCCCCAGCATTTT. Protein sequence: CASSLGQGAFQPQHF. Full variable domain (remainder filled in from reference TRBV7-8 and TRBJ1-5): GAGVSQSPRYKVAKRGQDVALRCDPISGHVSLFWYQQALGQGPEFLTYFQNEAQLDKSGLPSDRFFAERPEGSVSTLKIQRTQQEDSAVYLCASSLGQGAFQPQHFGDGTRLSIL.